The clone carrying this T cell receptor (beta chain) turned up a few times. What it recognizes is unknown. The sample belongs to a study of CD8+CD57+ T cells in acquired aplastic anemia. Study-level information: CD4+ and CD8+ cells, once sorted, gave DNA averaging roughly 3 ug.

CDR1 is SGHRS, CDR2 YFSETQ, per germline. CDR3 length: 15 amino acids. Trimming stripped 0 bases from V and 1 base from J, with 8 bases between. Sequencing was done on patients that had shown CD8+CD57+ cell expansion by flow cytometry. Template material for TCR beta VDJ and CDR3 profiling consisted of genomic DNA. TCRdb reanalysed the reads using MiXCR and keeps one entry per CDR3 protein. Among around 500,000 distinct CDR3 sequences, less than 35% were seen once, and the ten largest hold about 0.8%. Study results and limitations: Patients and controls had in common around 29 CD8+ CDR3 sequences.

The chain recombines TRBV5-1 with TRBJ2-4; D gene ambiguous. Sequenced sample: sorted CD4+, CD8+, or CD8+CD57+ T cells (not recorded which) from PBMCs. This receptor was obtained from a human donor with aplastic anemia. For the CDR3, the DNA is TGCGCCAGCAGCTTGGTCGTAGGGGCCAAAAACATTCAGTACTTC. It is translated as CASSLVVGAKNIQYF.